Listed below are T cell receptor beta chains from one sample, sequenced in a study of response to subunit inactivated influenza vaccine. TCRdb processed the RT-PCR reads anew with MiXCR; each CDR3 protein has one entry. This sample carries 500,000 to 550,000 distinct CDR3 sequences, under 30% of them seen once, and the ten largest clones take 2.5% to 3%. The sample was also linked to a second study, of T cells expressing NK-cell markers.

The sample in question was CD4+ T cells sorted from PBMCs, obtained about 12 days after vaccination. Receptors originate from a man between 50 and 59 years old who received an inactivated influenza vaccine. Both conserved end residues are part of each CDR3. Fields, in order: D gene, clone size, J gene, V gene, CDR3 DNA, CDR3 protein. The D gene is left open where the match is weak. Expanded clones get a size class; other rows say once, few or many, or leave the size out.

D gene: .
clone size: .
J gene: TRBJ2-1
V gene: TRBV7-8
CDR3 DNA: TGTGCCAGCACAAGACTAGGAGGCTACAATGAGCAGTTCTTC
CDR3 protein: CASTRLGGYNEQFF

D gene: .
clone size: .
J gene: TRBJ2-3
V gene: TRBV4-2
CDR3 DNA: TGTGCCAGCAGCCAAGAACCTCGGGGTGAAGATACGCAGTATTTT
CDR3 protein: CASSQEPRGEDTQYF

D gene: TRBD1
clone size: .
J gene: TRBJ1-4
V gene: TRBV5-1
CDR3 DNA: TGCGCCAGCAGCTGGGGGACAGGGAGGAAAGAAAAACTGTTTTTT
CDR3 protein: CASSWGTGRKEKLFF

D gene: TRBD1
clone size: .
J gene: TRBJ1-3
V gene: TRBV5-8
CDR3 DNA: TGTGCCAGCAGGCGACAGGGGAACACCATATATTTT
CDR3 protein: CASRRQGNTIYF

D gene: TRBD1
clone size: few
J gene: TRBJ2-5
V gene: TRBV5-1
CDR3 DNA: TGCGCCAGCAGCCCCCCGTGGGACAGACAAGAGACCCAGTACTTC
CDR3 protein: CASSPPWDRQETQYF

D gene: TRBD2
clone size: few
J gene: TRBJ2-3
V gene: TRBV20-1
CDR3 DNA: TGCAGTGCTCCGGGACTAGCGGGGGGGCAGCGAGATACGCAGTATTTT
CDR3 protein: CSAPGLAGGQRDTQYF

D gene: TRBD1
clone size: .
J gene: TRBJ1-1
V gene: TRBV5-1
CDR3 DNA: TGCGCCAGCAGCGTCAAGGCAGGGGGGGAAGCTTTCTTT
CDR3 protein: CASSVKAGGEAFF

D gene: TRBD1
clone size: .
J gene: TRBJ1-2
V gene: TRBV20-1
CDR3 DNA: TGCAGTGCTTTAACAGGGGGTAGCTACTATGGCTACACCTTC
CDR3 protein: CSALTGGSYYGYTF

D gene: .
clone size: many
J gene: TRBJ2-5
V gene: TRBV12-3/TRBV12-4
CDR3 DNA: TGTGCCAGCACCTCCGGACGAGGGTGGGCCTACCAAGAGACCCAGTACTTC
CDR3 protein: CASTSGRGWAYQETQYF

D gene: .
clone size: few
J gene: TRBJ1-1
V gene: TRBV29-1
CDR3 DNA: TGCAGCGTTGGGACACTCGGAGCTAAAGCTTTCTTT
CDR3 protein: CSVGTLGAKAFF

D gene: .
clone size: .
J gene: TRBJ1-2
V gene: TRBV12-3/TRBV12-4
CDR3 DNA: TGTGCCAGCAGTTTAAGTGCGGGACAATACACCTTC
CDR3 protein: CASSLSAGQYTF

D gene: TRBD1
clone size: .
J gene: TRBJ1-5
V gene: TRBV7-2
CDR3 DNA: TGTGCCAGCAGCCAATTAATACAGGGCAGGGGGAATCAGCCCCAGCATTTT
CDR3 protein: CASSQLIQGRGNQPQHF

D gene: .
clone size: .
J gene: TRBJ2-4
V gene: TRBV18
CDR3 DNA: TGTGCCAGCTCACCAGGAAGCCAACCTAGCCTAGCCAAAAACATTCAGTACTTC
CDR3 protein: CASSPGSQPSLAKNIQYF

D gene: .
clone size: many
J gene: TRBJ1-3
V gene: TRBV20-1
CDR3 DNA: TGCAGTGCTAGTACAGGGTTGATCTCTGGAAACACCATATATTTT
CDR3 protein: CSASTGLISGNTIYF

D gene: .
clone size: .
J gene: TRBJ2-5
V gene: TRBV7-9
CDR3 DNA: TGTGCCAGCCAGGACTTTCAAGAGACCCAGTACTTC
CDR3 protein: CASQDFQETQYF

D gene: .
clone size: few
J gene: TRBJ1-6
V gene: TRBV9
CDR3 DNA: TGTGCCAGCAGCGTAGAGAGGGACTCACCCCTCCACTTT
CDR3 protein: CASSVERDSPLHF

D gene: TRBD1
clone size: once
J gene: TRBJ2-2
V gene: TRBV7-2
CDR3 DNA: TGTGCCAGCCCAAACACAGGGGCCGGGGAGCTGTTTTTT
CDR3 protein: CASPNTGAGELFF

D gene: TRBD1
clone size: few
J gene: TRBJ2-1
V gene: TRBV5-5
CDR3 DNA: TGTGCCAGCAACAGGGACAGCTCCTACAATGAGCAGTTCTTC
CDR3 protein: CASNRDSSYNEQFF

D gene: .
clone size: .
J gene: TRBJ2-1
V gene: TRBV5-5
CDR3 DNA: TGTGCCAGCAGCCGGGGGAGATTAGGTTCTGCTGACAATGAGCAGTTCTTC
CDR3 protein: CASSRGRLGSADNEQFF

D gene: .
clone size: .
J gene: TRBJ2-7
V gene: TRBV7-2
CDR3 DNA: TGTGCCAGCAGCCCCCAGGGGAAGAGCTCCTACGAGCAGTACTTC
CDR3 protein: CASSPQGKSSYEQYF

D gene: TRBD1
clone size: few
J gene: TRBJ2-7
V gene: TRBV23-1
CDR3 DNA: TGCGCCCCCCGCCCAGGGGGAGCCTTATACGAGCAGTACTTC
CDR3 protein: CAPRPGGALYEQYF

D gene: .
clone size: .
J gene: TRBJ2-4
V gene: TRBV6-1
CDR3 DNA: TGTGCCAGCTCCAAACCAGGACAGGCGGGGGCCAAAAACATTCAGTACTTC
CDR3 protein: CASSKPGQAGAKNIQYF

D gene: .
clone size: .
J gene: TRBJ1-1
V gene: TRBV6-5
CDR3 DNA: TGTGCCAGCAGTTTCGGAGTAAGGGTGCCGCGGACTGAAGCTTTCTTT
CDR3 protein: CASSFGVRVPRTEAFF

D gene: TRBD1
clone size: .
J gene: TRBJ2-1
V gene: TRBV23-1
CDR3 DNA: TGCGCCAGCAGTCATAGGTGGGACAGGTCCTACAATGAGCAGTTCTTC
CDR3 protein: CASSHRWDRSYNEQFF

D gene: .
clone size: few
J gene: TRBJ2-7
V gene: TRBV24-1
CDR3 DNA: TGTGCCACCAGTGACACCACCGGGACCGCGACAACCTACGAGCAGTACTTC
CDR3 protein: CATSDTTGTATTYEQYF

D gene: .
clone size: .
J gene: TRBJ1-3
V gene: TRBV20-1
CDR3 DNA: TGCAGTGCTAGAGGAAGGGTCAGGGACACCATATATTTT
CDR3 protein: CSARGRVRDTIYF

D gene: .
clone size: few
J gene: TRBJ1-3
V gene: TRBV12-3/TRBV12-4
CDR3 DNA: TGTGCCAGCAGTTTCTCCCCAGGTTCTGGAAACACCATATATTTT
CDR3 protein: CASSFSPGSGNTIYF

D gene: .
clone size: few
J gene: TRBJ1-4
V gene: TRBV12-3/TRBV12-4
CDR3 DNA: TGTGCCAGCAGTCCACAGGGAAGTGCAACTAATGAAAAACTGTTTTTT
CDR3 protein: CASSPQGSATNEKLFF

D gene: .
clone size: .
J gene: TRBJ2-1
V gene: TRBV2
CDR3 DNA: TGTGCCAGCAGTGGACGGATAACCCTTGGTAATGAGCAGTTCTTC
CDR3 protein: CASSGRITLGNEQFF

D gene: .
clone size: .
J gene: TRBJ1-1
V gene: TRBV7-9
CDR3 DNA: TGTGCCAGCAGCTTAGCTCTGGGGAGTGAAGCTTTCTTT
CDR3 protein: CASSLALGSEAFF

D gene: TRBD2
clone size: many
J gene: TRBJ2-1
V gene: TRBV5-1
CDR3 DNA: TGCGCCAGCAGCTTTCTAGCGGAAGTTTACAATGAGCAGTTCTTC
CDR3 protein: CASSFLAEVYNEQFF

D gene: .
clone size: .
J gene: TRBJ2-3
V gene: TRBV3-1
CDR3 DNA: TGTGCCAGCAGCCATGCCGCCCTCACAGATACGCAGTATTTT
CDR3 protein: CASSHAALTDTQYF